The clone carrying this T cell receptor (beta chain) occurred once. No antigen is known for it. Using a J-beta primer mix together with a sample-barcoded 5' primer, a second PCR was run for about 7 to 12 cycles. MiXCR, applied by TCRdb to the 5' RACE reads, yields one record per CDR3 protein. Of 600,000 to 800,000 distinct CDR3 sequences listed, approximately 52% are singletons. The data are from a study of blood T cells in healthy people across ages. CDR3 size: 11 residues. The V and J ends lost 5 bases and 10 bases respectively, with 14 bases between them. Germline values: CDR1 GTSNPN, CDR2 SVGIG (reference sequence). Notes on the study in general: Underestimates were what the diversity estimates from one million T cells were considered to be. The donors' CMV status was not determined, possibly confounding changes in expanded clonotypes. Using unsorted PBMCs precluded a conclusive naive versus antigen-experienced comparison. Compared with aged donors, long-lived donors showed fewer expanded clones, suggesting selection.

This clonotype was sampled from a woman aged 80 or over in good health. This chain uses TRBV30 with TRBJ1-2; unclear D gene. The sample consisted of blood. In nucleotides, the CDR3 is TGTGCCTGGGGGGTCGGAAACGTCTACACCTTC. It specifies CAWGVGNVYTF.